The clone carrying this T cell receptor beta chain has ten or more counts. No antigen is known for it. The data stem from a study of T cells in Graves' hyperthyroidism and ophthalmopathy. Overall study context: Peripheral blood collection took place at initial diagnosis, before any treatment.

The CDR3 runs to 15 residues. V was shortened by 6 bases and J by 0 bases, with 14 bases between the two germline ends. Amplified TCR beta CDR3 regions came from RNA transcripts. HTBI primers were used for first-round RT-PCR of the TCR CDR3. TCRdb called the multiplex PCR reads again in MiXCR, with one record for every CDR3 protein. The top ten clones hold 29% of a sample with about 500,000 distinct CDR3 sequences, about 16% of them seen once. Study observations and caveats: Using 13 V-J features, a model discriminated ophthalmopathy from stable hyperthyroidism.

The clonotype comes from a woman in her 30s with Graves' ophthalmopathy. The sample comprised blood. The chain joins TRBV12-3 or TRBV12-4 to TRBJ1-2; D is ambiguous. CDR3 residues: CASSPARRANYGYTF. CDR3 nucleotide sequence: TGTGCCAGCAGCCCGGCCCGCCGGGCTAACTATGGCTACACCTTC.